This T cell receptor (beta chain) stems from a study of blood T cell repertoires in COVID-19. CDR1 and CDR2 (germline): SSHAT, FNYEAQ (reference sequence). The CDR3 sequence is 15 residues long. V shed 10 bases, J shed 0 bases, and the junction held 7 bases outside the gene matches. This table comes from immunoSEQ multiplex PCR, and its TCRdb copy is limited to in-frame clones, with some not included. This table holds around 300,000 clones, around 89% found once. The chain links TRBV7-7 to TRBJ2-1; 9 bases fit TRBD2. Sequencing was carried out using peripheral blood. This clonotype originated in a woman aged 50 to 60 with COVID-19, enrolled during active disease. The CDR3 sequence: CATTHSGGSYNEQFF. The CDR3 nucleotides are TGTGCCACCACCCATAGCGGGGGCTCCTACAATGAGCAGTTCTTC.